Sequencing of this T cell receptor beta chain was carried out in a study of control samples from healthy donors and cancer patients. This clone has a single count. Method: immunoSEQ multiplex PCR; TCRdb's copy keeps in-frame clones and lacks some. The data contain about 220,000 clones, roughly 94% of them seen just once; the ten biggest clones take up over 1.2%. Trimming left V 1 base short and J 4 bases short, with 17 bases between. The CDR3 length is 17 residues. Germline CDR1 reads LGHNA; CDR2 reads YSLEER. Material: blood. This sequence originates from a man in his forties or fifties in good health. The rearrangement links TRBV4-3 to TRBJ2-1; D is perhaps TRBD1 or TRBD2 (7 bases each). CDR3 sequence (DNA): TGCGCCAGCAGCCAAGGCGGGGCAGGGGGACTATACAATGAGCAGTTCTTC. Translation: CASSQGGAGGLYNEQFF.